This TCR beta chain was identified in a study of blood T cell repertoires in COVID-19. The CDR3 length is 15 residues. CDR1 is MNHEY, CDR2 SVGAGI, per germline. V lost 5 bases, J lost 10 bases, and 20 bases lay in between. Patients of the Seattle cohort, enrolled during active infection, were followed longitudinally. Measured with immunoSEQ multiplex PCR; TCRdb has only the in-frame clones, and not every one. The table records roughly 250,000 clones, 70% to 90% of them present only once. Sequences were obtained from peripheral blood. The chain carries TRBV6-5 and TRBJ1-4; D might be TRBD1 (5 bases). The clonotype was recovered from a human donor with COVID-19, enrolled during active disease. The donor label of this sample is uncertain. DNA of the CDR3: TGTGCCAGCAGTCTACTAGGGGTGGGGGGAGGAAAACTGTTTTTT. Its protein product is CASSLLGVGGGKLFF.